A single T cell receptor beta chain is shown here with its context. Its cognate antigen is unknown. With 2 bases removed from V and 8 bases from J, the gap between germline ends came to 9 bases. Germline assignment: CDR1 MDHEN and CDR2 SYDVKM. The CDR3 has 12 residues. This table comes from immunoSEQ multiplex PCR, and its TCRdb copy is limited to in-frame clones, with some not included. The sample includes 15,000 to 20,000 clones, nearly 85% seen only once; the top ten take approximately 1.5%. The sample originates from a study of PD-1 blockade in mismatch repair-deficient tumors. Study results and limitations: Rapid post-treatment expansion, then contraction, generally preceding radiologic response, marked tumor-resident clones.

PCR or immunohistochemistry showed mismatch repair deficiency in every enrolled patient. The receptor was derived from an adult with mismatch repair-deficient cancer. The sequenced sample was PBMCs, obtained less than 25 weeks after starting pembrolizumab. The chain recombines TRBV28 with TRBJ1-2; the D gene is possibly TRBD1 (5 bases). The CDR3 region is CASSLDSRGYTF. In nucleotides, the CDR3 is TGTGCCAGCAGTTTAGACAGTAGGGGCTACACCTTC.